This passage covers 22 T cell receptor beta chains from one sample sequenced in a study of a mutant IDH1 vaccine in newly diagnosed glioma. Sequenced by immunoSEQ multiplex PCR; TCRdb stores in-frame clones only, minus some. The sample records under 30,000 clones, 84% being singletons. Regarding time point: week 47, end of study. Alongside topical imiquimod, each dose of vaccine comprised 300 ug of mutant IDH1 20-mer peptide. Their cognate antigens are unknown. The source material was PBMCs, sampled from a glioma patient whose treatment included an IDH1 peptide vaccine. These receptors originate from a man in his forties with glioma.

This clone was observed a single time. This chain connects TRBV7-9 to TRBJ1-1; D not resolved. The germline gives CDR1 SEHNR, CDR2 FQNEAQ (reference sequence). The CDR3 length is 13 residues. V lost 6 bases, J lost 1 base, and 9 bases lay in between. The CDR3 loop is CASSKITNTEAFF. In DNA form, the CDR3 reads TGTGCCAGCAGTAAGATCACGAACACTGAAGCTTTCTTT. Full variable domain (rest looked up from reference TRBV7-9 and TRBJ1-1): DTGVSQNPRHKITKRGQNVTFRCDPISEHNRLYWYRQTLGQGPEFLTYFQNEAQLEKSRLLSDRFSAERPKGSFSTLEIQRTEQGDSAMYLCASSKITNTEAFFGQGTRLTVV.

CDR3 region: CASTGTSGAYEQYF. The CDR3 coding sequence is TGTGCCAGCACCGGGACTAGCGGGGCCTACGAGCAGTACTTC. The chain combines TRBV6-1 with TRBJ2-7; 13 nucleotides match TRBD2. The germline V gene encodes CDR1 MNHNS and CDR2 SASEGT. CDR3 length equals 14 residues. Germline trimming cut 7 bases from V and 2 bases from J; bases unmatched to any gene: 2.

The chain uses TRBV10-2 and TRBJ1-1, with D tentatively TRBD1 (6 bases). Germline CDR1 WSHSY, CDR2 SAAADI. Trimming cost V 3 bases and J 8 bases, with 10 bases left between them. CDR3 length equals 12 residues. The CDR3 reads CASSDRGLEAFF. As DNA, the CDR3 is TGCGCCAGCAGTGACCGGGGGCTCGAAGCTTTCTTT.

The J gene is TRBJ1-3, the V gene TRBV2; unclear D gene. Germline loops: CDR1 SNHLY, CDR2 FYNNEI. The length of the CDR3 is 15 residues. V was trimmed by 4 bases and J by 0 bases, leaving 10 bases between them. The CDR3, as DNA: TGTGCCAGCAGTGTCCCAGTCTCCTCTGGAAACACCATATATTTT. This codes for CASSVPVSSGNTIYF.

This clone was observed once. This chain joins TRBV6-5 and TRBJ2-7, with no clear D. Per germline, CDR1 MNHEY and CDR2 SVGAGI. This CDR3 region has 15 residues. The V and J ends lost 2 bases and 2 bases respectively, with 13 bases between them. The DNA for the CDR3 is TGTGCCAGCAGTTACGTTCAGTCCCCCACCTACGAGCAGTACTTC. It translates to CASSYVQSPTYEQYF.

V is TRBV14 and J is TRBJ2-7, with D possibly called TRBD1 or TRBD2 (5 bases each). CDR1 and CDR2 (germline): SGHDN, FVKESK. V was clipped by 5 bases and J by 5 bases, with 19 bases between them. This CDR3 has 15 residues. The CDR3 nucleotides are TGTGCCAGCAGCGAGGGACCGTACTTTACCGACGAGCAGTACTTC. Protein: CASSEGPYFTDEQYF.

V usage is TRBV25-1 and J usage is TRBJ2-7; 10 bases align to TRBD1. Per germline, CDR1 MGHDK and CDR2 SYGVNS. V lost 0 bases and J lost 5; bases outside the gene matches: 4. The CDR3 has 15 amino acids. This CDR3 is CASSEYGTGDNEQYF. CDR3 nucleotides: TGTGCCAGCAGTGAATACGGGACAGGGGACAACGAGCAGTACTTC.

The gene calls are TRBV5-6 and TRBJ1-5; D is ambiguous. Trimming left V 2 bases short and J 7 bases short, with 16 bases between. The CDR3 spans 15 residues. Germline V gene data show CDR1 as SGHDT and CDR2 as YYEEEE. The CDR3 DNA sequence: TGTGCCAGCAGCTTCACCGGGTCGGGTGGACAGCCCCAGCATTTT. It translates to CASSFTGSGGQPQHF.

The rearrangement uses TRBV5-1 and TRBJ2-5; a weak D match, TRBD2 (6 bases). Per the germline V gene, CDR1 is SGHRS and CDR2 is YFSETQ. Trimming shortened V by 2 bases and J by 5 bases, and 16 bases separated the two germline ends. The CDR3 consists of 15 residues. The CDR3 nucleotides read TGCGCCAGCAGCTTCCGAGCGGGTCTAGGGGAGACCCAGTACTTC. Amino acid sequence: CASSFRAGLGETQYF.

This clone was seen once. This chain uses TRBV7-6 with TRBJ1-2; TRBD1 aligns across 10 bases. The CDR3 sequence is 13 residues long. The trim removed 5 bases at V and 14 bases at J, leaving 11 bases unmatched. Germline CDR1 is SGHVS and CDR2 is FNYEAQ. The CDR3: CASSAGTGVIGTF. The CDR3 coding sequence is TGTGCCAGCAGCGCCGGGACAGGGGTAATTGGAACCTTC. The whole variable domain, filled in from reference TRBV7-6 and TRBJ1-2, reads GAGVSQSPRYKVTKRGQDVALRCDPISGHVSLYWYRQALGQGPEFLTYFNYEAQQDKSGLPNDRFSAERPEGSISTLTIQRTEQRDSAMYRCASSAGTGVIGTFGSGTRLTVV.

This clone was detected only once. The CDR3 protein is CASSLMGALAGIGIRELFF. In nucleotides, the CDR3 is TGTGCCAGCAGCTTAATGGGGGCACTAGCGGGGATAGGTATTCGGGAGCTGTTTTTT. The chain carries TRBV7-8 and TRBJ2-2; 10 bases line up with TRBD2. V lost 2 bases, J lost 9 bases, and 18 bases stayed unmatched. Germline V gene sequence: CDR1 SGHVS, CDR2 FQNEAQ. The CDR3 runs to 19 residues.

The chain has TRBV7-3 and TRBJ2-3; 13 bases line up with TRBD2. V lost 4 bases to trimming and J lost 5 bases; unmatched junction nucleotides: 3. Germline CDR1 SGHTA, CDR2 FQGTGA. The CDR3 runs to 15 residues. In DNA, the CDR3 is TGTGCCAGCAGCTCGGGACTAGCGGGACGAGATACGCAGTATTTT. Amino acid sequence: CASSSGLAGRDTQYF.

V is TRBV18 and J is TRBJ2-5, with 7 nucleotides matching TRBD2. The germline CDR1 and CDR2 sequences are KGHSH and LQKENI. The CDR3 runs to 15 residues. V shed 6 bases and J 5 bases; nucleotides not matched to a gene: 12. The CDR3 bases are TGTGCCAGCTCTGACGGGAGGTCCTCCGGGGAGACCCAGTACTTC. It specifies CASSDGRSSGETQYF.

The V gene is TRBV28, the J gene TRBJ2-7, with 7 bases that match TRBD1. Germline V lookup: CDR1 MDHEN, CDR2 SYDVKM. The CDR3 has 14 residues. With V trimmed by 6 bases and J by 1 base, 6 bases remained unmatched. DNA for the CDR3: TGTGCCAGCAGAGACAGGGTGTTTTCCTACGAGCAGTACTTC. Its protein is CASRDRVFSYEQYF.

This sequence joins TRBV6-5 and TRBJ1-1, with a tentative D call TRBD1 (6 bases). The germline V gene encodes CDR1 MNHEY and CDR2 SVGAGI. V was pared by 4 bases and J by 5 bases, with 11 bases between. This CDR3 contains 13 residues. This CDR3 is CASSSGAWTEAFF. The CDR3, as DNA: TGTGCCAGCAGTTCAGGGGCGTGGACTGAAGCTTTCTTT.

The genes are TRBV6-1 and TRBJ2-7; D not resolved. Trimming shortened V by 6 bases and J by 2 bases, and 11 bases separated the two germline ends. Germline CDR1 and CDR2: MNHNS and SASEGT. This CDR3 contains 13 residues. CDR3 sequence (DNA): TGTGCCAGCAGACACCCAGGCGCCTACGAGCAGTACTTC. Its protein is CASRHPGAYEQYF.

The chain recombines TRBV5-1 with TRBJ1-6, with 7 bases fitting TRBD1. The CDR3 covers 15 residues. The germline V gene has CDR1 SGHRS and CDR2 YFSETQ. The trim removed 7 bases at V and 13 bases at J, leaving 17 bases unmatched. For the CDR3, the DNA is TGCGCCAGCGGAAATGGACAGGACTTCACGTCGCCCCTCCACTTT. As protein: CASGNGQDFTSPLHF.

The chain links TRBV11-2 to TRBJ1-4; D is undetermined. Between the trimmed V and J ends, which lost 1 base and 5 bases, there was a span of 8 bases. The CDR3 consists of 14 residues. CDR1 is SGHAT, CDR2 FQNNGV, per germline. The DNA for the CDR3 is TGTGCCAGCAGCTTAGGCCACGCCAATGAAAAACTGTTTTTT. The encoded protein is CASSLGHANEKLFF.

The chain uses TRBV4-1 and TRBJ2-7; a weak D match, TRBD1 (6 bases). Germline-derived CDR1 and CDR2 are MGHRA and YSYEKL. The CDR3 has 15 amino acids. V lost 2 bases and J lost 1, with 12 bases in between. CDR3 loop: CASSQTGTTSYEQYF. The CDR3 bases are TGCGCCAGCAGCCAAACGGGGACAACTTCCTACGAGCAGTACTTC.

The chain's CDR3 is CASSYFGNGNTEAFF. CDR3 nucleotide sequence: TGTGCCAGCAGTTACTTCGGGAACGGGAACACTGAAGCTTTCTTT. The V and J genes are TRBV6-5 and TRBJ1-1; D is unclear. The V gene's germline CDR1 is MNHEY and CDR2 SVGAGI. V lost 1 base and J 1 base, leaving 10 bases between the germline ends. The CDR3 consists of 15 residues.

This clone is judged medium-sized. In DNA form, the CDR3 reads TGCGCCAGCAGCCAAGAACGCGGGACTGCGAATGAGCAGTTCTTC. Residues: CASSQERGTANEQFF. The chain joins TRBV4-1 to TRBJ2-1, with TRBD2 as a possible D gene (6 bases). Trimming stripped 0 bases from V and 7 bases from J, with 13 bases between. This CDR3 contains 15 residues. CDR1 and CDR2 from the germline V gene are MGHRA and YSYEKL.

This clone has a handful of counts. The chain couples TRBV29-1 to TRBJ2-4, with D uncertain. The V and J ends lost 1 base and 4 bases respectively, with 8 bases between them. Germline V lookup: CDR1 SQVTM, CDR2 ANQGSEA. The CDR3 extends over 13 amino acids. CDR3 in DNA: TGCAGCGTTGAAGTTCTGGGGAAAAACATTCAGTACTTC. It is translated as CSVEVLGKNIQYF.